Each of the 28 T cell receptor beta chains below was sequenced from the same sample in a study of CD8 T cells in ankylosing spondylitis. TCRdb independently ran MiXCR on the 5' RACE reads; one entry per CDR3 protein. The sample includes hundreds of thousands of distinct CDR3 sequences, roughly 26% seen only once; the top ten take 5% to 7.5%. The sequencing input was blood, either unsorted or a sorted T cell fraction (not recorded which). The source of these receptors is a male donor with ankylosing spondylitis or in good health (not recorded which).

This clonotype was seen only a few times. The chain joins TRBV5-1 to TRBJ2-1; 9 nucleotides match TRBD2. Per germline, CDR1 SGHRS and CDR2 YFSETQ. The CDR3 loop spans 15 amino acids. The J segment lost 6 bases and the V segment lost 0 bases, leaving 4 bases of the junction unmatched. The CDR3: CASSLDPSGVNEQFF. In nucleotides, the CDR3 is TGCGCCAGCAGCTTGGATCCTAGCGGGGTCAATGAGCAGTTCTTC.

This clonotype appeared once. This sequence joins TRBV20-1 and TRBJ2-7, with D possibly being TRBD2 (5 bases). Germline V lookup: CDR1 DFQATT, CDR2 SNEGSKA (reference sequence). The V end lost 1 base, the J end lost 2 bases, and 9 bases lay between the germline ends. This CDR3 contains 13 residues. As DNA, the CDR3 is TGCAGTGCTAGAGCACGGAGGCCCTACGAGCAGTACTTC. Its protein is CSARARRPYEQYF.

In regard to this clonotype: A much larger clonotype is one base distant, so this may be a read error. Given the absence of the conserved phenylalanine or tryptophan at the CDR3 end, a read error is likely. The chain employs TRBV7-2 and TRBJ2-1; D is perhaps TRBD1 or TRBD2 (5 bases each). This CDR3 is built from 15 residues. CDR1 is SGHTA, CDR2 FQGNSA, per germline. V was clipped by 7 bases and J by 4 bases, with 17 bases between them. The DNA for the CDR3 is TGTGCCAGCACCACCAAGGGGCCGGGGTACAATGAGCAGTTCCTC. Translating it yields CASTTKGPGYNEQFL.

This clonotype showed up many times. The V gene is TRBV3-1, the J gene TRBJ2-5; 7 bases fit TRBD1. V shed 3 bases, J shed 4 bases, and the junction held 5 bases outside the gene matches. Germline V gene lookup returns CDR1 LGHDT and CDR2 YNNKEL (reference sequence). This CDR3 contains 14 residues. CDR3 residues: CASSQNDRAETQYF. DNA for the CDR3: TGTGCCAGCAGCCAGAACGACAGGGCAGAGACCCAGTACTTC.

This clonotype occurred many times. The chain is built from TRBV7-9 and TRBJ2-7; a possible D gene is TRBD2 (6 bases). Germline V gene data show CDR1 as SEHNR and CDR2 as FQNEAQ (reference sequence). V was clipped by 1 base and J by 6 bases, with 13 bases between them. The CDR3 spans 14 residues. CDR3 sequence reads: CASSLDQAGSEQYF. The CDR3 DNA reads TGTGCCAGCAGCTTAGACCAGGCGGGGTCCGAGCAGTACTTC.

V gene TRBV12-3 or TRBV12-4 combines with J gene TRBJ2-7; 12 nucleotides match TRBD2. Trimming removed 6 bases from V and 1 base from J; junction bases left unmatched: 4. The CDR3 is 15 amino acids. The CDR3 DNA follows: TGTGCCAGCAGACTAGCGGGAGGTGGTTCCTACGAGCAGTACTTC. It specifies CASRLAGGGSYEQYF.

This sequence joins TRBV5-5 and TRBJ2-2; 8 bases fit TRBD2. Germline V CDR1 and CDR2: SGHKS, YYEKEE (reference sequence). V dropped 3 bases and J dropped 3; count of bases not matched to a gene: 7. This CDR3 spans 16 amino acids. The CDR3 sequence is CASSSLTSADTGELFF. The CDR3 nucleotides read TGTGCCAGCAGCTCCCTGACTAGCGCCGACACCGGGGAGCTGTTTTTT.

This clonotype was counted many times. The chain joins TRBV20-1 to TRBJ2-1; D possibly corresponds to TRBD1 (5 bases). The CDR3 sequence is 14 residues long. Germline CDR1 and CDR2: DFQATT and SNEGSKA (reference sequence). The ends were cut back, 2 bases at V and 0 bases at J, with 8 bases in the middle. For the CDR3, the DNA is TGCAGTGCTAGAAGGGGCAGCTCCTACAATGAGCAGTTCTTC. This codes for CSARRGSSYNEQFF.

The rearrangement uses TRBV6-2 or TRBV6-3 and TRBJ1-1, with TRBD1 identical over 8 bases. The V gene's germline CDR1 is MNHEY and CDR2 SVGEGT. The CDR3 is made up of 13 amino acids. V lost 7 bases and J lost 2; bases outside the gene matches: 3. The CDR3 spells CASNDRGNTEAFF. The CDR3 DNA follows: TGTGCCAGCAATGACAGGGGAAACACTGAAGCTTTCTTT.

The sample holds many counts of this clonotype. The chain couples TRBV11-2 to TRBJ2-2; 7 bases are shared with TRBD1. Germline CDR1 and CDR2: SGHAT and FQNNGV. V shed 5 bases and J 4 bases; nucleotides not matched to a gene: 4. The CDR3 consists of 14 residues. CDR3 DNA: TGTGCCAGCAGCGGATGGGACAGCACCGGGGAGCTGTTTTTT. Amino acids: CASSGWDSTGELFF.

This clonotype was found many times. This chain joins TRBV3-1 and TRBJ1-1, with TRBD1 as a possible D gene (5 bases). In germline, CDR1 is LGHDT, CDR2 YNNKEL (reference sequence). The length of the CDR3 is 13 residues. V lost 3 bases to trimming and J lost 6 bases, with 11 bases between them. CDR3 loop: CASSQGGTSEAFF. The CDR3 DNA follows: TGTGCCAGCAGCCAGGGGGGGACCTCTGAAGCTTTCTTT.

Here the CDR3 DNA reads TGCAGTGCTTGCCGACAGGGGAGCTGGGACACTGAAGCTTTCTTT. This sequence encodes CSACRQGSWDTEAFF. This chain joins TRBV20-1 and TRBJ1-1; 8 bases are a match to TRBD1. V was clipped by 5 bases and J by 3 bases; unmatched bases: 11. There are 15 residues in the CDR3. In germline, CDR1 is DFQATT, CDR2 SNEGSKA (reference sequence).

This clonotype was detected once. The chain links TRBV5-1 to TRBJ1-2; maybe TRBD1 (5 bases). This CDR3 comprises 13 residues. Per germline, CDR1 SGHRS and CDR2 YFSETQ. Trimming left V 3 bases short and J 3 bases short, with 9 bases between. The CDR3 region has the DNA TGCGCCAGCAGCTCCGACAGTTACTATGGCTACACCTTC. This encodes CASSSDSYYGYTF.

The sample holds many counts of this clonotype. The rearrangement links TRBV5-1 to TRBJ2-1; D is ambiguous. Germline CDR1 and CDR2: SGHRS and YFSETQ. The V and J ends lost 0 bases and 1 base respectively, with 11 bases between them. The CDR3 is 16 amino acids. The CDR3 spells CASSLDPGSSYNEQFF. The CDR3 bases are TGCGCCAGCAGCTTGGATCCCGGTAGTTCCTACAATGAGCAGTTCTTC.

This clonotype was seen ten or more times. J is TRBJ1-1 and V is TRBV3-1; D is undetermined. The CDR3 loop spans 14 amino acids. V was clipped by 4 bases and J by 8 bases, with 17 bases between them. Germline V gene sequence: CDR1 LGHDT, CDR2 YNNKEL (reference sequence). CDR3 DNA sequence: TGTGCCAGCAGCCCCCTACCGGGTAACAACGAAGCTTTCTTT. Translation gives CASSPLPGNNEAFF.

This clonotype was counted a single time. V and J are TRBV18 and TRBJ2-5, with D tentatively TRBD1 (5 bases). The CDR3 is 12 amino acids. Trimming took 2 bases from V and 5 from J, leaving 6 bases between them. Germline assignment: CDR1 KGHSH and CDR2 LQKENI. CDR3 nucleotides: TGTGCCAGCTCACCAAAGGGGGAGACCCAGTACTTC. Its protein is CASSPKGETQYF.

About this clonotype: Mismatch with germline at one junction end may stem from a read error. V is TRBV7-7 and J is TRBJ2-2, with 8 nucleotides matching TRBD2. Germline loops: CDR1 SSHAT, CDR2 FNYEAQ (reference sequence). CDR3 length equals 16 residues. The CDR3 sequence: CASSPQGLANTGELFF. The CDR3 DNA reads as TGTGCTAGCAGCCCCCAGGGACTAGCGAACACCGGGGAGCTGTTTTTT.

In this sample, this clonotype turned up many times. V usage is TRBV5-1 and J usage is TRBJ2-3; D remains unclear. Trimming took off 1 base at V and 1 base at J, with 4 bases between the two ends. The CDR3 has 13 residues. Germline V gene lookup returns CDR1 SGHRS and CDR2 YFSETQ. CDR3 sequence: CASSLPGTDTQYF. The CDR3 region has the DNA TGCGCCAGCAGCTTGCCCGGCACAGATACGCAGTATTTT.

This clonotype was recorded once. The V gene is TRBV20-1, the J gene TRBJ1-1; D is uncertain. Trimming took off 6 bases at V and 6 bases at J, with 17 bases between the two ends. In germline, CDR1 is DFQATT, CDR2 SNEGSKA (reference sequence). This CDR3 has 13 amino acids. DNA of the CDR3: TGCAGTGCGGGAAGGTGGGTAAGGGCTGAAGCTTTCTTT. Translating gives CSAGRWVRAEAFF.

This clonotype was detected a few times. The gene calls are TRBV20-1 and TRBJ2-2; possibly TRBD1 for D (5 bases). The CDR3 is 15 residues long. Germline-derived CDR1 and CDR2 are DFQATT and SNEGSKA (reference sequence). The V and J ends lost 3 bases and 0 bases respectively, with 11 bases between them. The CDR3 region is CSASYDSANTGELFF. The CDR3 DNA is TGCAGTGCTAGCTACGACAGCGCGAACACCGGGGAGCTGTTTTTT.

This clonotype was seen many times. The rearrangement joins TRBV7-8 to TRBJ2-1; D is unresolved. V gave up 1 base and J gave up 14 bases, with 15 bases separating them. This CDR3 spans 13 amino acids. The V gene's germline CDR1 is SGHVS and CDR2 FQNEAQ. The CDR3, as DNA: TGTGCCAGCAGCTTAGATCCCCGCCGTCCCAAGTTCTTC. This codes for CASSLDPRRPKFF.

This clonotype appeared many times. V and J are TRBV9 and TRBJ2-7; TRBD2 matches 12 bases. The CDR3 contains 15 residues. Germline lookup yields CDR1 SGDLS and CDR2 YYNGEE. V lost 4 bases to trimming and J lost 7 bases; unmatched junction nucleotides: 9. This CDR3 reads CASSSTTSGRGEQYF. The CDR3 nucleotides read TGTGCCAGCAGCTCGACGACTAGCGGGAGAGGTGAGCAGTACTTC.

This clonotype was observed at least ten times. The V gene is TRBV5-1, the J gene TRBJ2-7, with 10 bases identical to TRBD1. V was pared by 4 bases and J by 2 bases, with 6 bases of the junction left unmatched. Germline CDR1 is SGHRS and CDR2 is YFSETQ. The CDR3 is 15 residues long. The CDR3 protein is CASSLYGQGAYEQYF. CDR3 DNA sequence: TGCGCCAGCAGCCTCTATGGACAGGGGGCCTACGAGCAGTACTTC.

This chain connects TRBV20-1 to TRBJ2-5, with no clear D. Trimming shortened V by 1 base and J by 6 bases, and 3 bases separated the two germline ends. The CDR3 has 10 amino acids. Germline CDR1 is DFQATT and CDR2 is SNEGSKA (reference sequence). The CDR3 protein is CSARVKTQYF. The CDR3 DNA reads TGCAGTGCTAGAGTTAAGACCCAGTACTTC.

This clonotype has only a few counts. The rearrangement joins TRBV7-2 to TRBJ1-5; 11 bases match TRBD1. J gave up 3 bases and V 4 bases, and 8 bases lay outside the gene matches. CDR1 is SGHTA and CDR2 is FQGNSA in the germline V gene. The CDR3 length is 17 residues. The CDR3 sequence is CASSSSGTGGHNQPQHF. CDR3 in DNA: TGTGCCAGCAGCTCATCGGGGACAGGGGGACACAATCAGCCCCAGCATTTT.

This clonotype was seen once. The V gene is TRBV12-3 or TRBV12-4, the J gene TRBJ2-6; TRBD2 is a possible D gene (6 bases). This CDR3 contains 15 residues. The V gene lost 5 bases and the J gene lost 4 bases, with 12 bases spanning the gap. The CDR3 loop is CASSPTSPGANVLTF. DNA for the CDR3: TGTGCCAGCAGTCCGACTAGTCCCGGGGCCAACGTCCTGACTTTC.

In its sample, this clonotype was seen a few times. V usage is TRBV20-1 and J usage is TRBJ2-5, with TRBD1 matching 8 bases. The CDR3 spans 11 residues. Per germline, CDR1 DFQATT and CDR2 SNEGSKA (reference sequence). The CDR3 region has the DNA TGCAGCCAGGGGGCTCAAGAGACCCAGTACTTC. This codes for CSQGAQETQYF.

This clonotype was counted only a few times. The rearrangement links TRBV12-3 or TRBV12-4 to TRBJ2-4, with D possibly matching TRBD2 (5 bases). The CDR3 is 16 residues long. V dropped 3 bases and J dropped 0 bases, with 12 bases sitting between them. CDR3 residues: CASSFSAGVAKNIQYF. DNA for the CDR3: TGTGCCAGCAGTTTTTCGGCGGGTGTAGCCAAAAACATTCAGTACTTC.